The clone carrying this T cell receptor (beta chain) came up once. This specimen comes from a study of metastatic and nonmetastatic thyroid tumors. TCRdb re-clonotyped the PCR reads via MiXCR. The sample includes under 8,000 clones, about 30% of them seen just once. Patients underwent thyroid surgery, and none had received any treatment before it. The CDR3 contains 13 residues. V lost 5 bases, J lost 5 bases, and 4 bases stayed unmatched. From germline, CDR1 is SGHTA and CDR2 FQGNSA. The rearrangement joins TRBV7-2 to TRBJ2-3, with TRBD2 identical over 7 bases. The sequencing input was adjacent normal tissue. This receptor was identified in a female donor with papillary thyroid cancer or a benign thyroid nodule (not recorded which). Some clones in this sample may be carry-over from other donors' samples. CDR3 nucleotide sequence: TGTGCCAGCAGCCCCTTAGCGGGAGATACGCAGTATTTT. It translates to CASSPLAGDTQYF.